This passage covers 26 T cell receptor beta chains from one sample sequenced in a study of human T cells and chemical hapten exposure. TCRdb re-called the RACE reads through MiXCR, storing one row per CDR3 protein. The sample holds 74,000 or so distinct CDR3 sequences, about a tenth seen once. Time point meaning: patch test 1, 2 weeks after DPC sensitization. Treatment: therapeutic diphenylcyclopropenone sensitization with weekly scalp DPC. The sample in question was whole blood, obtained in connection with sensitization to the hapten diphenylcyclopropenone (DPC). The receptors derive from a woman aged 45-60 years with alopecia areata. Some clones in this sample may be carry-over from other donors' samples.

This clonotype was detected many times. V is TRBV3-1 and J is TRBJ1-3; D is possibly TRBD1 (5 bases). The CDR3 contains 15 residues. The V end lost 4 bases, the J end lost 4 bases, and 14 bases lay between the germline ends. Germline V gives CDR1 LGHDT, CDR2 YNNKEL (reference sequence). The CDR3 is CASSRGGISGNTIYF. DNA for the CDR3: TGTGCCAGCAGCCGGGGGGGGATCTCCGGAAACACCATATATTTT.

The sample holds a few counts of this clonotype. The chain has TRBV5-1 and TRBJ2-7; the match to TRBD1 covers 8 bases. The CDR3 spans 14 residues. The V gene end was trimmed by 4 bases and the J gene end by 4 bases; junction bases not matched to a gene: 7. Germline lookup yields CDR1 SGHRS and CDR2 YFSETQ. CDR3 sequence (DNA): TGCGCCAGCAGCCCGGATCAGGGGGCATACGAGCAGTACTTC. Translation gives CASSPDQGAYEQYF.

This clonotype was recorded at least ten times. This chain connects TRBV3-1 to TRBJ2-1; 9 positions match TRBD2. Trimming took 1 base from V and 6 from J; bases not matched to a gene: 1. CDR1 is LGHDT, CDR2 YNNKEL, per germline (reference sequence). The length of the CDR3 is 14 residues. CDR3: CASSQGREGNEQFF. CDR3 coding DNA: TGTGCCAGCAGCCAAGGGCGGGAGGGCAATGAGCAGTTCTTC.

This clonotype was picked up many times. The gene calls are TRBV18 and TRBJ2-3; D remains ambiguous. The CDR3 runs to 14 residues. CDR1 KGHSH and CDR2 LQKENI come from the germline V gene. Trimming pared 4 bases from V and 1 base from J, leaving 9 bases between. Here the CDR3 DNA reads TGTGCCAGCTCACTCACTCCTGGCACAGATACGCAGTATTTT. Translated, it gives CASSLTPGTDTQYF.

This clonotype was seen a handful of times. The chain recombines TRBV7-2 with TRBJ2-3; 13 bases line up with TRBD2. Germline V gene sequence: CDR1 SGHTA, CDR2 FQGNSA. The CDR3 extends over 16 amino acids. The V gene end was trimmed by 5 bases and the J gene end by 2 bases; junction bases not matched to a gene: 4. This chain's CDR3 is CASSEGLAGYTDTQYF. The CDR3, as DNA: TGTGCCAGCAGCGAGGGACTAGCGGGATACACAGATACGCAGTATTTT.

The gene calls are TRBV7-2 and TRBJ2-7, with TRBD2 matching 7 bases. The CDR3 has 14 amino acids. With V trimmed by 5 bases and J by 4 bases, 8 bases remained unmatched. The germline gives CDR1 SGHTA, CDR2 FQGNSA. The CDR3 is CASSKSAGRYEQYF. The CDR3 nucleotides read TGTGCCAGCAGCAAATCAGCGGGAAGGTACGAGCAGTACTTC.

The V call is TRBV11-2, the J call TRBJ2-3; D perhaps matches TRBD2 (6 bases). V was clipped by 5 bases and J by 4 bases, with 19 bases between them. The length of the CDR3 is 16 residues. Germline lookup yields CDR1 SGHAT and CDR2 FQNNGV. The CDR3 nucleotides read TGTGCCAGCAGCCCCCGGACTAAGGTTGGGCCAGATACGCAGTATTTT. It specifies CASSPRTKVGPDTQYF.

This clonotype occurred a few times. The CDR3 loop reads CASSDLRDVLAGTVITQYF. CDR3 coding DNA: TGCGCCAGCAGTGACCTCCGAGACGTCCTAGCGGGAACGGTGATTACGCAGTATTTT. This rearrangement joins TRBV10-1 to TRBJ2-3; TRBD2 agrees at 9 bases. The CDR3 loop spans 19 amino acids. V was pared by 3 bases and J by 8 bases, with 21 bases of the junction left unmatched. CDR1 and CDR2 from the germline V gene are WNHNN and SYGVQD (reference sequence).

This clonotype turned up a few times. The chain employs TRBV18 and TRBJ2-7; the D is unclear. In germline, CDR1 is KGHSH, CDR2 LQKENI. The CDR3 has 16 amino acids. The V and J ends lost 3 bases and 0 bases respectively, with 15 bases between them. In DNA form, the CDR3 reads TGTGCCAGCTCACCGCGGCGGTCCTCGAGCTCCTACGAGCAGTACTTC. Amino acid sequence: CASSPRRSSSSYEQYF.

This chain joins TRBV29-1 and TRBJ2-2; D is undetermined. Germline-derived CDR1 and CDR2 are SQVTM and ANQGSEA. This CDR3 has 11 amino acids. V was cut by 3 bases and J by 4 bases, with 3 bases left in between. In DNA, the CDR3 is TGCAGCGTTGACACCACCGGGGAGCTGTTTTTT. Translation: CSVDTTGELFF.

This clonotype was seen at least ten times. DNA of the CDR3: TGTGCCAGCAGCTTGGCCACTAGCGGGAGTTTACCTAGCACAGATACGCAGTATTTT. Translating it yields CASSLATSGSLPSTDTQYF. The V gene is TRBV5-5, the J gene TRBJ2-3; 11 bases match TRBD2. The germline V gene has CDR1 SGHKS and CDR2 YYEKEE (reference sequence). The junction had 9 bases not matched to a gene; V was cut back by 0 bases and J by 0 bases. This CDR3 spans 19 amino acids.

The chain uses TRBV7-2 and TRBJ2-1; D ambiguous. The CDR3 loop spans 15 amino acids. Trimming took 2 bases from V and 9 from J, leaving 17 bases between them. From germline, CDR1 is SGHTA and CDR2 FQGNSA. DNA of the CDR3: TGTGCCAGCAGCTTACCCCCTGCAAGGTACGGTGAGCAGTTCTTC. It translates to CASSLPPARYGEQFF. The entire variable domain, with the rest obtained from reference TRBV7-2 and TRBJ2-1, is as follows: GAGVSQSPSNKVTEKGKDVELRCDPISGHTALYWYRQSLGQGLEFLIYFQGNSAPDKSGLPSDRFSAERTGGSVSTLTIQRTQQEDSAVYLCASSLPPARYGEQFFGPGTRLTVL.

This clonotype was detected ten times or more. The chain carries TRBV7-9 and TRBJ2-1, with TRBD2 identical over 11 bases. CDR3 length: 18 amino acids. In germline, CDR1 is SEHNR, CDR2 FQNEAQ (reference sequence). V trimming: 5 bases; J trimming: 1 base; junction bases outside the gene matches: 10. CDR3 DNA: TGTGCCAGCAGCGTGACTAGCGGGATCCGATCTTCCTACAATGAGCAGTTCTTC. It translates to CASSVTSGIRSSYNEQFF.

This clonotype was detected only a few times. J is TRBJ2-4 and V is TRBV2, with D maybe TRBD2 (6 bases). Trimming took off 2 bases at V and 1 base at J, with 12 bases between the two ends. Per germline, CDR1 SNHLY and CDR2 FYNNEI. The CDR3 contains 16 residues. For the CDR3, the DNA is TGTGCCAGCAGTGAATCGGCGGGGCTGGCCAAAAACATTCAGTACTTC. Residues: CASSESAGLAKNIQYF.

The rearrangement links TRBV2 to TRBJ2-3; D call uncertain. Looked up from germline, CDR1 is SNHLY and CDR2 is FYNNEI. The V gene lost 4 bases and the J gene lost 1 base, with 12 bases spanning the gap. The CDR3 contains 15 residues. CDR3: CASSVGAGGTDTQYF. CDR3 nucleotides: TGTGCCAGCAGTGTGGGTGCCGGTGGCACAGATACGCAGTATTTT.

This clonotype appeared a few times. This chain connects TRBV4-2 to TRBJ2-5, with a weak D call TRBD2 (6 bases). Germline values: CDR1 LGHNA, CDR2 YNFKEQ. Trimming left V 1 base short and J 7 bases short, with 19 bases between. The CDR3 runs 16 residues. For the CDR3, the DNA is TGTGCCAGCAGCCAAGTCGGTGGTAGCGGAAAAGCGACCCAGTACTTC. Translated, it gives CASSQVGGSGKATQYF.

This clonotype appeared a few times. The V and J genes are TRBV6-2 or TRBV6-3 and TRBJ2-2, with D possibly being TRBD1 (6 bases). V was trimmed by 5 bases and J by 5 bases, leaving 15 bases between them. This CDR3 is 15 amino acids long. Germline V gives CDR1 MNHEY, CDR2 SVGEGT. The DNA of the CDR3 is TGTGCCAGCAGTAAAGGGACATCATGGACCGGGGAGCTGTTTTTT. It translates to CASSKGTSWTGELFF.

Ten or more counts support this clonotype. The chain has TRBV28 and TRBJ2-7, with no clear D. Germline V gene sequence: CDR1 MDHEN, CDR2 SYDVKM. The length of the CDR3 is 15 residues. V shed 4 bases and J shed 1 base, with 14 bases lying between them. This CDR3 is CASSSQVLSSYEQYF. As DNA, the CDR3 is TGTGCCAGCAGTTCTCAGGTCCTCTCTTCCTACGAGCAGTACTTC.

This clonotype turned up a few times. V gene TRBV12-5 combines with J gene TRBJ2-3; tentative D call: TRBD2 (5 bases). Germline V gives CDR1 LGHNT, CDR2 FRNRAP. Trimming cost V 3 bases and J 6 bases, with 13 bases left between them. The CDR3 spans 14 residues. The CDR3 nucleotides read TGTGCTAGTGGTTTAGACGGACGAGGGGATACGCAGTATTTT. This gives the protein CASGLDGRGDTQYF. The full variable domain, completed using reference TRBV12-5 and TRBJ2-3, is DARVTQTPRHKVTEMGQEVTMRCQPILGHNTVFWYRQTMMQGLELLAYFRNRAPLDDSGMPKDRFSAEMPDATLATLKIQPSEPRDSAVYFCASGLDGRGDTQYFGPGTRLTVL.

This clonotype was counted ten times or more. The CDR3 DNA reads TGTGCCAGCAGCTTAGCGGAGGCCAGTAACTATGGCTACACCTTC. Residues: CASSLAEASNYGYTF. The V gene is TRBV7-2, the J gene TRBJ1-2; D remains unclear. CDR1 and CDR2 (germline): SGHTA, FQGNSA. This CDR3 spans 15 amino acids. Trimming removed 0 bases from V and 1 base from J, with 9 bases in between.

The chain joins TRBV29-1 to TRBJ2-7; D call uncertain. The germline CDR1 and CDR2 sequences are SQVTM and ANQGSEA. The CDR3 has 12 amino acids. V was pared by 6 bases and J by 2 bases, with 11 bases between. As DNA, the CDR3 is TGCAGCGTAGGACCTGACCCCTACGAGCAGTACTTC. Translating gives CSVGPDPYEQYF.

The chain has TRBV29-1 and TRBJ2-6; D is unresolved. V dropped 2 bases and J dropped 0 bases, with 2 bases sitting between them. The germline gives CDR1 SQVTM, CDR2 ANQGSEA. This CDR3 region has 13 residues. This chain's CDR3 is CSVEISGANVLTF. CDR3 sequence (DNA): TGCAGCGTTGAAATCTCTGGGGCCAACGTCCTGACTTTC.

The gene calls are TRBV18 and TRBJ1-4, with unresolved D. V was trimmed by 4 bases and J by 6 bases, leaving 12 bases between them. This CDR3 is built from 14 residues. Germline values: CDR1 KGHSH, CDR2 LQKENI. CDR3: CASSLTREHEKLFF. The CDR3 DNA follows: TGTGCCAGCTCACTCACGAGGGAGCATGAAAAACTGTTTTTT.

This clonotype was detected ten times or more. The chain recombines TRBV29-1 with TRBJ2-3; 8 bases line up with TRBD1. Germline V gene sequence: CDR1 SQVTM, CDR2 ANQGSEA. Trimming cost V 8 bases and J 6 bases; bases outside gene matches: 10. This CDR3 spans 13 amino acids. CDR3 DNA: TGCAGCACAACCGACAGGGGAGCCGATACGCAGTATTTT. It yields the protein CSTTDRGADTQYF.

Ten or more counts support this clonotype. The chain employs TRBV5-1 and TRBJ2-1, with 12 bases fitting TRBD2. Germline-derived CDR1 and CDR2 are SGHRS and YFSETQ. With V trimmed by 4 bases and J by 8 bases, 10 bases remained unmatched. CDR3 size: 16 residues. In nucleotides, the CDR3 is TGCGCCAGCAGCGCCGCCCTAGCGGGAGGGCCGGATGAGCAGTTCTTC. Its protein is CASSAALAGGPDEQFF.

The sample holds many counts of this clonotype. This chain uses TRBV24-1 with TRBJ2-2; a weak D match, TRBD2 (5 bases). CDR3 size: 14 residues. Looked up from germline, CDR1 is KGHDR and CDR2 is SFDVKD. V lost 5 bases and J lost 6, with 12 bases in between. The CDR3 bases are TGTGCCACCAGTGGGCTCCCCGGGGCCGGGGAGCTGTTTTTT. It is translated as CATSGLPGAGELFF.